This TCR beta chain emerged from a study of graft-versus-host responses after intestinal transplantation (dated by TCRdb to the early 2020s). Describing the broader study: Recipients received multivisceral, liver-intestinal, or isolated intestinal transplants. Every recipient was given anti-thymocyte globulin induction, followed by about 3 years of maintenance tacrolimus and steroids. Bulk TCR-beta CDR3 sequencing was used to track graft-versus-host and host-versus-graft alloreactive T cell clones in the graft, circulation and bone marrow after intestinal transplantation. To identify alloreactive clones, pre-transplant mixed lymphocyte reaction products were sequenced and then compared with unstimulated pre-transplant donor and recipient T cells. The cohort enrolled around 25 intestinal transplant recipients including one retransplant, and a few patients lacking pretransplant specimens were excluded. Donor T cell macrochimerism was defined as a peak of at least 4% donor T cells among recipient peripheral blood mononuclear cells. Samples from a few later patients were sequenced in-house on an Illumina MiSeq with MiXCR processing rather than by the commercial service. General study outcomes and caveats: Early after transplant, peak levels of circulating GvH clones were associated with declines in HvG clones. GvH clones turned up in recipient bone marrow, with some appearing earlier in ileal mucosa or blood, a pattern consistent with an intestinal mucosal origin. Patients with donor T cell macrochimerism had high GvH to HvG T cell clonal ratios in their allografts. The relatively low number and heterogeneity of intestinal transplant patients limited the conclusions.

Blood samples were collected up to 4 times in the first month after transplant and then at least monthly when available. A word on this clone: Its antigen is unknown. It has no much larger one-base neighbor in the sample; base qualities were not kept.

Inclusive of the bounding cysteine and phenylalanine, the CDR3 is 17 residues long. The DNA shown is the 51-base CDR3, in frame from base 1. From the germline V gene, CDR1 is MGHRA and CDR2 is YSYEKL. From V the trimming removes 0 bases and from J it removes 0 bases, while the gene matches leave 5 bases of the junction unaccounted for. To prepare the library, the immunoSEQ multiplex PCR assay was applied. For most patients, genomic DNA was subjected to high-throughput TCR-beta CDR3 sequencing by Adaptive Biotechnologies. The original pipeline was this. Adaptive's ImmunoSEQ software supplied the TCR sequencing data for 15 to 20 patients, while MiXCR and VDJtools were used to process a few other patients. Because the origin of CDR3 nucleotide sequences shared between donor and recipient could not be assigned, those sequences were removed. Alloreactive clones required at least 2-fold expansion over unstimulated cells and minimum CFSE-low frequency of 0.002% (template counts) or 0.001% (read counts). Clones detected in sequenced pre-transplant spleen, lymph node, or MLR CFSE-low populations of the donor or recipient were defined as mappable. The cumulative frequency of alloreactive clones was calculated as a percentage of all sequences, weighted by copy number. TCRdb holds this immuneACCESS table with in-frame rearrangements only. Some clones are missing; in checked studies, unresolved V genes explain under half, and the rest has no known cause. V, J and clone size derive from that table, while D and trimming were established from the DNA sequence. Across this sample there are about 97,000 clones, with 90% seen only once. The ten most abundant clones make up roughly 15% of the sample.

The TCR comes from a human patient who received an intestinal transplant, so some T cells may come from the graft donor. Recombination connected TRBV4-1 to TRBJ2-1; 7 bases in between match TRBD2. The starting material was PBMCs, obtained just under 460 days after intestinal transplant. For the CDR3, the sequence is CASSQDPAGTSYNEQFF. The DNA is TGCGCCAGCAGCCAAGATCCAGCGGGGACCTCCTACAATGAGCAGTTCTTC.